This TCR beta chain came from a study of blood T cell repertoires in COVID-19. For the study at large: Researchers got acute and convalescent COVID-19 samples from the United States, Italy and Spain.

The CDR3 runs 14 residues. With 6 bases clipped from V and 1 base from J, the junction kept 5 bases outside the gene matches. Germline-derived CDR1 and CDR2 are KGHSH and LQKENI. Authors' methods: Reference gene primers were amplified, and this amplification served to estimate nucleated cell counts. Produced via immunoSEQ multiplex PCR; TCRdb's table is partial and in-frame only. Clonal size and the V and J genes are those of that table, whereas D and trimming came from the DNA. The sample records 75,000 to 95,000 clones, about 70% being singletons. The chain links TRBV18 to TRBJ2-5; 7 bases fit TRBD2. The sample taken for sequencing was peripheral blood. The sequence was obtained from a woman aged 60 to 75 in a cohort sampled during active or convalescent COVID-19. For the CDR3, the DNA is TGTGCCAGCTCGTCTCTAGCGGCCCAAGAGACCCAGTACTTC. Its protein product is CASSSLAAQETQYF.